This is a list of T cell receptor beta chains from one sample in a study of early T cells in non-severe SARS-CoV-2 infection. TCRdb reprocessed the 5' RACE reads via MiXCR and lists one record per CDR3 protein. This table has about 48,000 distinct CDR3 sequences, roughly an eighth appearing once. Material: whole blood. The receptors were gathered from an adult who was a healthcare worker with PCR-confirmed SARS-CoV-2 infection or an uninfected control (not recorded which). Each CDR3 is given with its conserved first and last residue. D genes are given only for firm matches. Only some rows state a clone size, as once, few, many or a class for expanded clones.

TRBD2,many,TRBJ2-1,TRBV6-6,CASKLDYREGTREQFF,TGTGCCAGCAAATTAGACTATCGGGAGGGGACCCGGGAGCAGTTCTTC
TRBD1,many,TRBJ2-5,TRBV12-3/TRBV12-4,CASSTGTGQETQYF,TGTGCCAGCAGTACCGGGACAGGGCAAGAGACCCAGTACTTC
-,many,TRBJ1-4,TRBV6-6,CASSQRVSEKLFF,TGTGCCAGCAGCCAGAGGGTGTCTGAAAAACTGTTTTTT
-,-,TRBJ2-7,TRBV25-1,CASSEWGEAYEQYF,TGTGCCAGCAGTGAATGGGGGGAAGCCTACGAGCAGTACTTC
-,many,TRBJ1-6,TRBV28,CASSPSPYNSPLHF,TGTGCCAGCAGTCCTAGTCCCTATAATTCACCCCTCCACTTT
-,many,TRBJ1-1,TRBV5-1,CASSLEDTEAFF,TGCGCCAGCAGCTTGGAGGACACTGAAGCTTTCTTT
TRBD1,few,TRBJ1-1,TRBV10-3,CAISGQGASAFF,TGTGCCATCAGTGGCCAGGGGGCGTCGGCTTTCTTT
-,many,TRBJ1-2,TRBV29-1,CSVEGDLRYTF,TGCAGCGTTGAAGGGGATTTGCGCTACACCTTC
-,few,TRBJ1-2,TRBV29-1,CSVAKTDNYGYTF,TGCAGCGTTGCGAAGACAGACAACTATGGCTACACCTTC
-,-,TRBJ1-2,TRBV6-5,CASTMAQGYGYGYTF,TGTGCCAGCACCATGGCCCAGGGATACGGCTATGGCTACACCTTC
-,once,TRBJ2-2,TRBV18,CASSPLTGTPGELFF,TGTGCCAGCTCACCACTAACAGGAACTCCCGGGGAGCTGTTTTTT
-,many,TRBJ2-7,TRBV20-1,CSASAGSYEQYF,TGCAGTGCTAGTGCAGGGTCCTACGAGCAGTACTTC
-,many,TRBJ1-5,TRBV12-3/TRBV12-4,CASSRRISNQPQHF,TGTGCCAGCAGTCGACGGATTAGCAATCAGCCCCAGCATTTT
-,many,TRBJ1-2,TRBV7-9,CATPHPRVGNYGYTF,TGTGCCACCCCGCACCCCCGTGTGGGGAACTATGGCTACACCTTC
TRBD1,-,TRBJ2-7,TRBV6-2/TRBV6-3,CASSFSGTGVYEQYF,TGTGCCAGCAGTTTCTCCGGGACAGGGGTTTACGAGCAGTACTTC
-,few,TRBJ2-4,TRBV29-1,CSVEETVNIQYF,TGCAGCGTTGAAGAGACAGTGAACATTCAGTACTTC
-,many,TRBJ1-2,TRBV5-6,CASSSSTGIYGYTF,TGTGCCAGCAGCTCGTCGACAGGAATCTATGGCTACACCTTC
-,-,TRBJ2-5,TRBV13,CASSLAGAGEETQYF,TGTGCCAGCAGCTTAGCGGGAGCAGGGGAAGAGACCCAGTACTTC
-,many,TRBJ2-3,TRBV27,CASGMERTGTRATDTQYF,TGTGCCAGCGGAATGGAAAGAACCGGGACAAGGGCTACAGATACGCAGTATTTT
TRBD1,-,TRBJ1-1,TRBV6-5,CASTPWAGTANTEAFF,TGTGCCAGCACCCCCTGGGCTGGGACAGCTAACACTGAAGCTTTCTTT
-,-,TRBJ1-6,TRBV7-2,CASSLESSYNSPLHF,TGTGCCAGCAGCTTAGAGAGCTCCTATAATTCACCCCTCCACTTT
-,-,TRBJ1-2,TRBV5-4,CASSFEGVYGYTF,TGTGCCAGCAGCTTCGAGGGGGTCTATGGCTACACCTTC
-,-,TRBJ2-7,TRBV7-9,CASSRGGVAYEQYF,TGTGCCAGCAGTAGAGGAGGGGTTGCTTACGAGCAGTACTTC
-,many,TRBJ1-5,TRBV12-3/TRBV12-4,CASSPFSGDSNQPQHF,TGTGCCAGCAGTCCCTTTTCGGGTGATAGCAATCAGCCCCAGCATTTT
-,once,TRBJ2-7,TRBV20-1,CSARRGRLISYEQYF,TGCAGTGCTAGAAGGGGCAGATTAATCTCCTACGAGCAGTACTTC
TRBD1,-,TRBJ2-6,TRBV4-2,CASSQEGTGSGANVLTF,TGTGCCAGCAGCCAGGAGGGGACAGGTTCTGGGGCCAACGTCCTGACTTTC
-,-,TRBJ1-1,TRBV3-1,CASSPEGNTEAFF,TGTGCCAGCAGCCCCGAAGGGAACACTGAAGCTTTCTTT
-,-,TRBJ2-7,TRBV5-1,CASSPGRFRSSYEQYF,TGCGCCAGCAGCCCGGGACGGTTCAGGAGCTCCTACGAGCAGTACTTC
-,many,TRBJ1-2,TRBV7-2,CASSRYGEQNGYTF,TGTGCCAGCAGCCGATATGGGGAACAGAATGGCTACACCTTC
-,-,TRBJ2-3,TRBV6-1,CASSEARVTDTQYF,TGTGCCAGCAGTGAAGCCCGGGTGACAGATACGCAGTATTTT
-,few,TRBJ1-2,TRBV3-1,CASSYRQAANYGYTF,TGTGCCAGCAGTTACCGACAGGCAGCTAACTATGGCTACACCTTC
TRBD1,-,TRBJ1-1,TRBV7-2,CASSPGTGREAFF,TGTGCCAGCAGCCCCGGGACAGGGAGGGAAGCTTTCTTT
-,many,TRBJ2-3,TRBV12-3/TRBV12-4,CASSPSPYGIRTDTQYF,TGTGCCAGCAGTCCATCCCCCTACGGGATCCGCACAGATACGCAGTATTTT
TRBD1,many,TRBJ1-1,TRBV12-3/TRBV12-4,CASRSRGTGGPNTEAFF,TGTGCCAGCAGGTCCCGTGGGACAGGGGGCCCGAACACTGAAGCTTTCTTT
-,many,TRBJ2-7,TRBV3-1,CASSQRFRDYEQYF,TGTGCCAGCAGCCAAAGGTTCAGGGACTACGAGCAGTACTTC
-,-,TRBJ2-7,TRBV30,CAGSPGTEGEQYF,TGTGCCGGTAGTCCGGGGACCGAGGGGGAGCAGTACTTC
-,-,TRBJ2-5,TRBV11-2,CASIPAEGEEKTQYF,TGTGCCAGCATCCCAGCGGAGGGGGAAGAAAAGACCCAGTACTTC
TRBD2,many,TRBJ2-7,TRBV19,CASRSGGSSYEQYF,TGTGCCAGTAGGAGCGGGGGGTCATCCTACGAGCAGTACTTC
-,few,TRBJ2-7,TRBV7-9,CASSPRRGGTYEQYF,TGTGCCAGCAGCCCCCGGAGGGGGGGTACGTACGAGCAGTACTTC
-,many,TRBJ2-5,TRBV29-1,CSVEYSGSFF,TGCAGCGTTGAATATTCAGGGAGCTTCTTC
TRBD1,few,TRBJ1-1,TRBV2,CASKDRGTEAFF,TGTGCCAGCAAGGACAGGGGTACTGAAGCTTTCTTT
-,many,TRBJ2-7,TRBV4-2,CASSQDNPIPYEQYF,TGTGCCAGCAGCCAAGATAATCCAATACCCTACGAGCAGTACTTC
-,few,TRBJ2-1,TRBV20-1,CSARVGTFSYNEQFF,TGCAGTGCTAGGGTAGGGACCTTCTCCTACAATGAGCAGTTCTTC
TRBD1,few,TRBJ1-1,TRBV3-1,CASSQGRDRGEAFF,TGTGCCAGCAGCCAAGGCCGGGACAGGGGTGAAGCTTTCTTT
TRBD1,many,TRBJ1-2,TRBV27,CASSLWGSQGANYGYTF,TGTGCCAGCAGTTTGTGGGGCTCACAGGGGGCCAACTATGGCTACACCTTC
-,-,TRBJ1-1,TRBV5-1,CASTPSRGNTEAFF,TGCGCCAGCACCCCAAGCAGGGGAAACACTGAAGCTTTCTTT
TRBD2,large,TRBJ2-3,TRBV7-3,CASSRLAGGQDTQYF,TGTGCCAGCAGCCGACTAGCGGGAGGGCAGGATACGCAGTATTTT
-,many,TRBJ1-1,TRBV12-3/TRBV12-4,CASSLRRSEAFF,TGTGCCAGCAGTTTACGAAGGTCTGAAGCTTTCTTT
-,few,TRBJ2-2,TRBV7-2,CASSLGRLMEELFF,TGTGCCAGCAGCTTAGGGAGATTAATGGAGGAGCTGTTTTTT
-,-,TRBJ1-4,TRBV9,CASSSDPHEKLFF,TGTGCCAGCAGCTCAGACCCACATGAAAAACTGTTTTTT
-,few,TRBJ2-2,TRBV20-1,CGGGGTNTGELFF,TGCGGGGGAGGAGGGACTAACACCGGGGAGCTGTTTTTT
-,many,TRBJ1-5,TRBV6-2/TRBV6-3,CASSPLRVNSNQPQHF,TGTGCCAGCAGCCCTTTACGGGTGAATAGCAATCAGCCCCAGCATTTT
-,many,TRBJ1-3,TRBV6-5,CASSYDRYSGNTIYF,TGTGCCAGCAGTTATGACCGATACTCTGGAAACACCATATATTTT
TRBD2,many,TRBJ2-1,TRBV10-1,CASSDSGAYNEQFF,TGCGCCAGCAGCGATAGCGGGGCCTACAATGAGCAGTTCTTC
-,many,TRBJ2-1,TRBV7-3,CASSPNSDSYNEQFF,TGTGCCAGCAGCCCTAACAGCGATTCTTACAATGAGCAGTTCTTC